This T cell receptor beta chain comes out of a study of blood T cell repertoires in COVID-19 (dated by TCRdb to between 2020 and 2021). Background for the entire study: Samples from collaborators originated in the United States, Italy and Spain and spanned both the acute and convalescent phases of COVID-19. Subjects who had been exposed to COVID-19, were actively infected with it, or had recovered from it provided the deeply sampled blood TCRbeta repertoires that made up the dataset. The sample metadata nearly always contained a de-identified subject ID, COVID-19 status, age in years and sex. The material from the prospective study consisted of cDNA or gDNA derived from T cells, B-cell-depleted T cells, or PBMCs. Where available, HLA class I and class II types were taken from metadata supplied by the sample provider and were not determined by assay-based typing. The repertoires were made available in a free public database intended to serve as a resource for research on the immune response to SARS-CoV-2. Samples came from the ongoing ImmuneRACE study (first 160 participants) plus 1,254 subjects from 6 global collaborators. Overall study results and their limits: How much clinical and demographic metadata was included differed by source and by participant, and the metadata was provided uncurated.

CDR1 and CDR2 are read off the germline V gene (reference sequence) as LGHDT and YNNKEL. The CDR3 covers 12 residues, taking in both the cysteine and the phenylalanine. Only the CDR3 DNA is retained, 36 bases long and in frame from the first base. Trimming leaves V shorter by 6 bases and J shorter by 6 bases, with the junction holding 4 bases beyond the gene matches. With respect to this clone: The antigen this receptor binds is unknown. Nothing much larger sits one base from this clone, and base qualities are not available.

TCRbeta CDR3 regions were amplified from genomic DNA using the immunoSEQ Assay, a bias-controlled multiplex PCR. The study's own analysis went as follows. Nucleated cell counts per sample were estimated from amplification of reference gene primers within the assay. To quantify the absolute abundance of each unique TCRbeta CDR3 rearrangement, sequence reads were collapsed and filtered. For each sample, productive Simpson clonality was calculated as the square root of Simpson's diversity index across productive rearrangements. TCRdb limited this immuneACCESS table to in-frame rearrangements with V and J called. A share of clones is missing; checked studies link under half to unresolved V genes, and the rest is unexplained. V and J calls and clone size are copied from that table; D and trimming were computed from the DNA. This sample is represented by around 200,000 clones; more than 75% of them were singletons. The ten biggest clones cover about 2.6% of the sample.

The collaborating institutions used their own protocols to collect whole blood in K2EDTA tubes. Collaborator samples were shipped for TCRbeta analysis as frozen whole blood, isolated PBMCs, or DNA extracted from either sample type. Sequences were obtained from peripheral blood. The V and J genes are TRBV3-1 (or the pseudogene TRBV3-2) and TRBJ1-1, with 7 junctional bases fitting TRBD1. The sequence derives from a man between 35 and 55 years old with active or convalescent COVID-19. The CDR3 protein: CASRGTAAEAFF. The DNA reads TGTGCCAGCAGAGGGACAGCGGCTGAAGCTTTCTTT.